The rows below give T cell receptor beta chains drawn from one sample of a study of T-cell reconstitution after alpha-beta-depleted transplantation in children. TCRdb processed the PCR reads anew with MiXCR; each CDR3 protein has one entry. The data contain about 400,000 distinct CDR3 sequences, around 21% of them singletons. The material sequenced was PBMCs from the stem cell graft donor, taken from the stem cell graft. The source of these receptors is a human donor who donated a stem cell graft to a child with acute myeloid leukemia. The CDR3 runs from the conserved cysteine through the conserved F or W. The order of the fields is V gene, J gene, D gene, clone size, CDR3 protein, CDR3 DNA. A D gene is named only where the DNA matches it firmly. Only some rows state a clone size, as once, few, many or a class for expanded clones.

v_call: TRBV15; j_call: TRBJ1-2; d_call: .; clone_size: .; cdr3_aa: CATREGLLEGYTF; cdr3_nt: TGTGCCACCAGAGAGGGCCTCCTGGAGGGCTACACCTTC
v_call: TRBV6-1; j_call: TRBJ2-1; d_call: .; clone_size: few; cdr3_aa: CASLFFHNYNEQFF; cdr3_nt: TGTGCCAGCTTGTTTTTTCATAACTACAATGAGCAGTTCTTC
v_call: TRBV28; j_call: TRBJ2-3; d_call: .; clone_size: .; cdr3_aa: CASSFGRPYSTDTQYF; cdr3_nt: TGTGCCAGCAGTTTCGGACGGCCCTATAGCACAGATACGCAGTATTTT
v_call: TRBV12-3/TRBV12-4; j_call: TRBJ2-1; d_call: TRBD2; clone_size: .; cdr3_aa: CASRPSGRYNEQFF; cdr3_nt: TGTGCCAGCAGACCTAGCGGGAGATACAATGAGCAGTTCTTC
v_call: TRBV29-1; j_call: TRBJ2-1; d_call: .; clone_size: .; cdr3_aa: CSDLRDSSGNEQFF; cdr3_nt: TGCAGCGACCTCCGGGACTCCTCCGGCAATGAGCAGTTCTTC
v_call: TRBV5-4; j_call: TRBJ2-4; d_call: .; clone_size: .; cdr3_aa: CASSLAGNRGNIQYF; cdr3_nt: TGTGCCAGCAGCTTGGCTGGCAACCGGGGAAACATTCAGTACTTC
v_call: TRBV4-2; j_call: TRBJ2-7; d_call: .; clone_size: .; cdr3_aa: CASSQETLLAGKGEQYF; cdr3_nt: TGTGCCAGCAGCCAAGAGACCCTACTAGCTGGTAAGGGCGAGCAGTACTTC
v_call: TRBV12-3/TRBV12-4; j_call: TRBJ2-2; d_call: .; clone_size: .; cdr3_aa: CASTPLPVTGELFF; cdr3_nt: TGTGCCAGCACCCCGCTTCCGGTCACCGGGGAGCTGTTTTTT
v_call: TRBV2; j_call: TRBJ1-1; d_call: TRBD1; clone_size: .; cdr3_aa: CASGTTGGTEAFF; cdr3_nt: TGTGCCAGCGGAACGACAGGGGGAACTGAAGCTTTCTTT
v_call: TRBV4-3; j_call: TRBJ1-3; d_call: .; clone_size: .; cdr3_aa: CASSQVGRIYF; cdr3_nt: TGCGCCAGCAGCCAAGTGGGACGTATATATTTT
v_call: TRBV6-2/TRBV6-3; j_call: TRBJ2-3; d_call: .; clone_size: few; cdr3_aa: CASSYLVGGGRTTDTQYF; cdr3_nt: TGTGCCAGCAGTTACCTTGTCGGAGGGGGCCGGACGACAGATACGCAGTATTTT
v_call: TRBV29-1; j_call: TRBJ1-1; d_call: .; clone_size: .; cdr3_aa: CSVEDPNTEAFF; cdr3_nt: TGCAGCGTTGAAGATCCGAACACTGAAGCTTTCTTT
v_call: TRBV12-3/TRBV12-4; j_call: TRBJ2-1; d_call: TRBD2; clone_size: many; cdr3_aa: CASSSGLAGGEEQFF; cdr3_nt: TGTGCCAGCAGTTCGGGACTAGCGGGAGGGGAGGAGCAGTTCTTC
v_call: TRBV7-8; j_call: TRBJ2-1; d_call: TRBD2; clone_size: many; cdr3_aa: CASSLRASGITHNEQFF; cdr3_nt: TGTGCCAGCAGCTTAAGGGCTAGCGGGATTACCCACAATGAGCAGTTCTTC
v_call: TRBV7-3; j_call: TRBJ2-5; d_call: .; clone_size: .; cdr3_aa: CASSFGYPPGWRNQETQYF; cdr3_nt: TGTGCCAGCAGTTTCGGTTACCCCCCAGGGTGGAGGAACCAAGAGACCCAGTACTTC
v_call: TRBV7-8; j_call: TRBJ2-1; d_call: TRBD2; clone_size: few; cdr3_aa: CASSATSGSHNEQFF; cdr3_nt: TGTGCCAGCAGCGCGACTAGCGGGAGCCACAATGAGCAGTTCTTC
v_call: TRBV6-6; j_call: TRBJ2-1; d_call: .; clone_size: many; cdr3_aa: CASSYRQEQFF; cdr3_nt: TGTGCCAGCAGTTACCGACAAGAGCAGTTCTTC
v_call: TRBV12-3/TRBV12-4; j_call: TRBJ1-6; d_call: .; clone_size: .; cdr3_aa: CASSPQGASSPLHF; cdr3_nt: TGTGCCAGCAGCCCACAGGGAGCAAGCTCACCCCTCCACTTT
v_call: TRBV29-1; j_call: TRBJ2-1; d_call: TRBD2; clone_size: many; cdr3_aa: CSVGTSLEGQQFF; cdr3_nt: TGCAGCGTTGGGACTAGTTTAGAGGGTCAGCAGTTCTTC
v_call: TRBV29-1; j_call: TRBJ1-2; d_call: .; clone_size: many; cdr3_aa: CSVTWGANYGYTF; cdr3_nt: TGCAGCGTGACTTGGGGGGCTAACTATGGCTACACCTTC
v_call: TRBV7-2; j_call: TRBJ2-7; d_call: TRBD2; clone_size: few; cdr3_aa: CASSLAHGRWYEQYF; cdr3_nt: TGTGCCAGCAGCTTAGCGCACGGGAGGTGGTACGAGCAGTACTTC
v_call: TRBV6-5; j_call: TRBJ2-5; d_call: .; clone_size: .; cdr3_aa: CASSYSSASVFGETQYF; cdr3_nt: TGTGCCAGCAGTTACTCGTCGGCTAGCGTATTCGGGGAGACCCAGTACTTC
v_call: TRBV2; j_call: TRBJ2-7; d_call: TRBD1; clone_size: many; cdr3_aa: CASSPDRSYEQYF; cdr3_nt: TGTGCCAGCAGTCCGGACAGGTCCTACGAGCAGTACTTC
v_call: TRBV5-1; j_call: TRBJ1-1; d_call: TRBD1; clone_size: few; cdr3_aa: CASSLDISDRGTEAFF; cdr3_nt: TGCGCCAGCAGCTTGGATATATCGGACAGGGGAACTGAAGCTTTCTTT
v_call: TRBV29-1; j_call: TRBJ1-2; d_call: TRBD1; clone_size: few; cdr3_aa: CSETPGQGDGYTF; cdr3_nt: TGCAGCGAGACCCCTGGACAGGGAGATGGCTACACCTTC
v_call: TRBV12-3/TRBV12-4; j_call: TRBJ2-1; d_call: .; clone_size: .; cdr3_aa: CASRTSILAEQFF; cdr3_nt: TGTGCCAGCAGAACTAGTATCTTGGCAGAGCAGTTCTTC
v_call: TRBV20-1; j_call: TRBJ2-3; d_call: .; clone_size: many; cdr3_aa: CSASRPSGDTQYF; cdr3_nt: TGCAGTGCTAGTCGCCCTTCGGGGGATACGCAGTATTTT
v_call: TRBV28; j_call: TRBJ2-2; d_call: .; clone_size: .; cdr3_aa: CASRIGDRNTGELFF; cdr3_nt: TGTGCCAGCCGTATAGGGGACCGGAACACCGGGGAGCTGTTTTTT
v_call: TRBV3-1; j_call: TRBJ2-5; d_call: .; clone_size: .; cdr3_aa: CASSQERLAKQETQYF; cdr3_nt: TGTGCCAGCAGCCAAGAGCGGCTAGCGAAACAAGAGACCCAGTACTTC
v_call: TRBV13; j_call: TRBJ2-3; d_call: .; clone_size: .; cdr3_aa: CASSLDRASRTDTQYF; cdr3_nt: TGTGCCAGCAGCTTAGACAGGGCCAGTCGTACAGATACGCAGTATTTT
v_call: TRBV24-1; j_call: TRBJ2-7; d_call: TRBD2; clone_size: few; cdr3_aa: CATSDPSSGSWEQYF; cdr3_nt: TGTGCCACCAGTGACCCGTCTAGCGGGAGTTGGGAGCAGTACTTC
v_call: TRBV27; j_call: TRBJ2-5; d_call: .; clone_size: .; cdr3_aa: CASSRTWGVQETQYF; cdr3_nt: TGTGCCAGCAGCCGGACATGGGGGGTACAAGAGACCCAGTACTTC
v_call: TRBV24-1; j_call: TRBJ2-3; d_call: .; clone_size: many; cdr3_aa: CATSGWADTQYF; cdr3_nt: TGTGCCACCAGTGGTTGGGCAGATACGCAGTATTTT
v_call: TRBV19; j_call: TRBJ1-5; d_call: TRBD1; clone_size: few; cdr3_aa: CASTDRGGANQPQHF; cdr3_nt: TGTGCCAGTACCGACAGGGGGGGTGCCAATCAGCCCCAGCATTTT
v_call: TRBV12-3/TRBV12-4; j_call: TRBJ2-1; d_call: TRBD2; clone_size: few; cdr3_aa: CASSRTGTSANEQFF; cdr3_nt: TGTGCCAGCAGTCGGACCGGGACTAGCGCCAATGAGCAGTTCTTC
v_call: TRBV15; j_call: TRBJ1-2; d_call: TRBD1; clone_size: few; cdr3_aa: CATSRDRALGRGQGYTF; cdr3_nt: TGTGCCACCAGCAGGGATCGGGCCCTGGGCAGGGGGCAAGGCTACACCTTC
v_call: TRBV24-1; j_call: TRBJ2-5; d_call: .; clone_size: .; cdr3_aa: CATSGGPLETQYF; cdr3_nt: TGTGCCACCAGTGGGGGACCGCTGGAGACCCAGTACTTC
v_call: TRBV25-1; j_call: TRBJ2-3; d_call: TRBD2; clone_size: .; cdr3_aa: CASSETSGRASSTDTQYF; cdr3_nt: TGTGCCAGCAGTGAGACTAGCGGGAGGGCCTCTAGCACAGATACGCAGTATTTT
v_call: TRBV4-1; j_call: TRBJ2-1; d_call: .; clone_size: many; cdr3_aa: CASSRLGPGVNEQFF; cdr3_nt: TGCGCCAGCAGCCGACTAGGCCCCGGGGTGAATGAGCAGTTCTTC
v_call: TRBV29-1; j_call: TRBJ2-7; d_call: .; clone_size: many; cdr3_aa: CSVEDRLSYEQYF; cdr3_nt: TGCAGCGTTGAAGACCGTCTATCCTACGAGCAGTACTTC
v_call: TRBV6-5; j_call: TRBJ1-6; d_call: TRBD1; clone_size: few; cdr3_aa: CASNSGQGNSPLHF; cdr3_nt: TGTGCCAGCAATTCGGGACAGGGAAATTCACCCCTCCACTTT
v_call: TRBV20-1; j_call: TRBJ2-7; d_call: .; clone_size: many; cdr3_aa: CSADINRAHEQYF; cdr3_nt: TGCAGTGCCGATATAAACAGGGCCCACGAGCAGTACTTC
v_call: TRBV15; j_call: TRBJ2-1; d_call: TRBD2; clone_size: few; cdr3_aa: CATSSAAAGVGGEQFF; cdr3_nt: TGTGCCACCAGCAGTGCTGCGGCGGGAGTAGGTGGTGAGCAGTTCTTC
v_call: TRBV4-3; j_call: TRBJ1-1; d_call: .; clone_size: .; cdr3_aa: CASSQGVRNTEAFF; cdr3_nt: TGCGCCAGCAGCCAAGGGGTCAGGAACACTGAAGCTTTCTTT